Below, 26 T cell receptor beta chains from the same sample are listed, as sequenced in a study of identical twins. Via MiXCR, TCRdb re-called the 5' RACE reads, giving one row per CDR3 protein. Found here are under 900,000 distinct CDR3 sequences, 15% to 20% of them singletons; the top ten hold around 13%. The same sample was also used in a study of T cells expressing NK-cell markers.

The sample comprised PBMCs. All receptors come from a young woman in good health.

The table lists this clonotype with a few counts. This chain connects TRBV12-3 or TRBV12-4 to TRBJ1-2; D unresolved. The germline V and J ends were trimmed by 5 bases and 6 bases, with 7 bases remaining between them. CDR3 size: 11 residues. In DNA form, the CDR3 reads TGTGCCAGCAGTCTTCTAAATGGCTACACCTTC. Protein product: CASSLLNGYTF.

The chain couples TRBV20-1 to TRBJ2-6, with D perhaps assigned TRBD1 or TRBD2 (6 bases each). Trimming took off 5 bases at V and 1 base at J, with 18 bases between the two ends. The length of the CDR3 is 17 residues. Germline CDR1 DFQATT, CDR2 SNEGSKA (reference sequence). DNA of the CDR3: TGCAGTGCTCCCTACCCGAGGGGGAGGTCTGGGGCCAACGTCCTGACTTTC. This codes for CSAPYPRGRSGANVLTF.

The chain combines TRBV11-2 with TRBJ2-2, with TRBD2 identical over 9 bases. CDR1 is SGHAT and CDR2 is FQNNGV in the germline V gene. CDR3 length: 14 residues. V gave up 2 bases and J gave up 8 bases; unmatched junction bases: 3. The chain's CDR3 is CASSLNLAGGELFF. CDR3 coding DNA: TGTGCCAGCAGCTTAAACCTAGCGGGGGGGGAGCTGTTTTTT. Drawing the rest from reference TRBV11-2 and TRBJ2-2, the complete variable domain is EAGVAQSPRYKIIEKRQSVAFWCNPISGHATLYWYQQILGQGPKLLIQFQNNGVVDDSQLPKDRFSAERLKGVDSTLKIQPAKLEDSAVYLCASSLNLAGGELFFGEGSRLTVL.

This chain uses TRBV6-2 or TRBV6-3 with TRBJ1-2; 9 positions match TRBD1. Trimming took 0 bases from V and 3 from J; bases not matched to a gene: 5. This CDR3 has 16 residues. Germline CDR1 MNHEY, CDR2 SVGEGT. The CDR3 coding sequence is TGTGCCAGCAGTTACTCAACGACAGGGGGGGACTATGGCTACACCTTC. Translated: CASSYSTTGGDYGYTF.

The sample holds a few counts of this clonotype. CDR3 DNA: TGTGCCAGCGGGATCGACGAGCAGTACTTC. It yields the protein CASGIDEQYF. The chain joins TRBV7-9 to TRBJ2-7; no clear D. V was clipped by 8 bases and J by 5 bases, with 7 bases between them. Germline-derived CDR1 and CDR2 are SEHNR and FQNEAQ (reference sequence). The CDR3 is 10 amino acids.

This clonotype was picked up a small number of times. This chain uses TRBV12-3 or TRBV12-4 with TRBJ2-2, with D possibly TRBD2 on 5 matching bases. The CDR3 has 15 amino acids. Trimming cost V 6 bases and J 5 bases, with 16 bases left between them. For the CDR3, the DNA is TGTGCCAGCAGGTCTACTTTAACTAGAACCGGGGAGCTGTTTTTT. Translation gives CASRSTLTRTGELFF.

The chain employs TRBV12-3 or TRBV12-4 and TRBJ1-1; possible D gene TRBD1, 5 bases. CDR3 length equals 10 residues. V shed 10 bases and J shed 10 bases, with 13 bases lying between them. CDR3 sequence reads: CATGRDGAFF. Here the CDR3 DNA reads TGTGCCACCGGACGGGACGGAGCTTTCTTT.

This clonotype turned up a few times. CDR3 nucleotide sequence: TGTGCCAGCGGACAGAGCTCCTACAATGAGCAGTTCTTC. Amino acids: CASGQSSYNEQFF. The chain recombines TRBV12-3 or TRBV12-4 with TRBJ2-1; D perhaps matches TRBD1 (6 bases). This CDR3 has 13 amino acids. Trimming left V 8 bases short and J 0 bases short, with 8 bases between.

The chain uses TRBV12-3 or TRBV12-4 and TRBJ2-3; weak D call: TRBD2 (6 bases). The CDR3 is 13 amino acids. Trimming shortened V by 4 bases and J by 8 bases, and 13 bases separated the two germline ends. This chain's CDR3 is CASSYGTVGTQYF. DNA for the CDR3: TGTGCCAGCAGTTATGGGACTGTAGGTACGCAGTATTTT.

This clonotype was seen a few times. The chain carries TRBV29-1 and TRBJ2-1; 7 bases line up with TRBD1. There are 17 residues in the CDR3. V lost 2 bases and J lost 3; bases outside the gene matches: 13. Looked up from germline, CDR1 is SQVTM and CDR2 is ANQGSEA. DNA for the CDR3: TGCAGCGTTGAATCGGGGAATAAGGGACAGATCTACAATGAGCAGTTCTTC. The encoded protein is CSVESGNKGQIYNEQFF.

This clonotype was detected a few times. The chain combines TRBV20-1 with TRBJ1-1; D unclear. Germline loops: CDR1 DFQATT, CDR2 SNEGSKA (reference sequence). The CDR3 totals 11 residues. V lost 5 bases and J 5 bases, leaving 9 bases between the germline ends. CDR3 in DNA: TGCAGTGCTTTCAGAAGGACTGAAGCTTTCTTT. Amino acids: CSAFRRTEAFF.

V is TRBV6-2 or TRBV6-3 and J is TRBJ2-5, with D maybe TRBD2 (6 bases). This CDR3 has 14 residues. Trimming took 8 bases from V and 5 from J, leaving 18 bases between them. Germline-derived CDR1 and CDR2 are MNHEY and SVGEGT. The CDR3 DNA sequence: TGTGCCAGCCTCCGAGGGACTCCATCCGAGACCCAGTACTTC. Amino acid sequence: CASLRGTPSETQYF.

This clonotype was detected only a few times. The gene calls are TRBV6-1 and TRBJ2-3, with no clear D. V was cut by 9 bases and J by 1 base, with 17 bases left in between. The CDR3 runs 15 residues. CDR1 MNHNS and CDR2 SASEGT come from the germline V gene. The CDR3 DNA sequence: TGTGCCAGGCCACACCAGAATGGCCGCACAGATACGCAGTATTTT. Protein sequence: CARPHQNGRTDTQYF.

This clonotype was recorded many times. The J gene is TRBJ2-5, the V gene TRBV7-6; D gene uncertain. The CDR3 spans 14 residues. Germline values: CDR1 SGHVS, CDR2 FNYEAQ. Trimming pared 3 bases from V and 0 bases from J, leaving 8 bases between. CDR3 nucleotides: TGTGCCAGCAGCTTTTCAAATGACCAAGAGACCCAGTACTTC. Translation gives CASSFSNDQETQYF.

The genes are TRBV29-1 and TRBJ2-1; D perhaps matches TRBD1 (6 bases). The CDR3 spans 14 residues. V was pared by 5 bases and J by 0 bases, with 11 bases between. The V gene's germline CDR1 is SQVTM and CDR2 ANQGSEA. CDR3 residues: CSVNRVSSYNEQFF. The CDR3 nucleotides are TGCAGCGTTAACAGGGTAAGCTCCTACAATGAGCAGTTCTTC.

V is TRBV5-1 and J is TRBJ2-5; the D gene is possibly TRBD2 (6 bases). This CDR3 region has 15 residues. V shed 0 bases and J shed 5 bases, with 14 bases lying between them. CDR1 is SGHRS and CDR2 is YFSETQ in the germline V gene. DNA for the CDR3: TGCGCCAGCAGCTTGGGCCCAGCGGGTACGGAGACCCAGTACTTC. This sequence encodes CASSLGPAGTETQYF.

This clonotype was seen a few times. The chain is built from TRBV6-1 and TRBJ2-2; 12 nucleotides agree with TRBD2. CDR3 size: 19 residues. Per the germline V gene, CDR1 is MNHNS and CDR2 is SASEGT. V dropped 5 bases and J dropped 5; count of bases not matched to a gene: 15. CDR3 residues: CASSLRTSGITIGTGELFF. CDR3 in DNA: TGTGCCAGCAGTCTCAGGACTAGCGGGATTACAATCGGGACCGGGGAGCTGTTTTTT.

The rearrangement links TRBV12-3 or TRBV12-4 to TRBJ2-7, with 8 bases aligning to TRBD1. V lost 4 bases and J lost 2; bases outside the gene matches: 10. CDR3 size: 16 residues. The CDR3 loop reads CASSSGSRTGTYEQYF. The CDR3 region has the DNA TGTGCCAGCAGTTCTGGTTCGAGGACAGGGACCTACGAGCAGTACTTC.

This clonotype was observed a few times. This rearrangement joins TRBV6-5 to TRBJ1-6; TRBD1 might be the D (5 bases). Trimming took off 7 bases at V and 14 bases at J, with 21 bases between the two ends. The CDR3 sequence is 14 residues long. Germline assignment: CDR1 MNHEY and CDR2 SVGAGI. CDR3 residues: CASILHLGFRALHF. The CDR3 nucleotides are TGTGCCAGCATTTTACATTTAGGCTTCAGGGCCCTCCACTTT.

This clonotype was recorded a few times. The chain combines TRBV11-2 with TRBJ2-7, with a possible D match to TRBD2 (5 bases). CDR1 is SGHAT and CDR2 is FQNNGV in the germline V gene. V gave up 5 bases and J gave up 0 bases, with 17 bases separating them. CDR3 size: 16 residues. The CDR3 protein is CASSTEDRRFSYEQYF. The CDR3 nucleotides are TGTGCCAGCAGCACGGAGGATCGACGGTTCTCCTACGAGCAGTACTTC.

This clonotype was picked up a small number of times. The CDR3 is CASSLSRTREGTNEQFF. In DNA form, the CDR3 reads TGTGCCAGCAGCTTAAGTCGCACGCGGGAGGGCACGAATGAGCAGTTCTTC. The genes are TRBV11-3 and TRBJ2-1; 9 nucleotides align to TRBD2. Germline CDR1 reads SGHNT; CDR2 reads YENEEA. Unmatched junction bases numbered 12, after V lost 2 bases and J lost 7 bases. This CDR3 has 17 amino acids.

This clonotype was observed many times. This chain connects TRBV12-3 or TRBV12-4 to TRBJ1-1; TRBD1 aligns across 11 bases. Trimming removed 6 bases from V and 2 bases from J; junction bases left unmatched: 8. The CDR3 totals 16 residues. CDR3 nucleotides: TGTGCCAGCAGCCGCCGGTGGACAGGGGGCAACACTGAAGCTTTCTTT. It specifies CASSRRWTGGNTEAFF.

This clonotype was seen a few times. V gene TRBV7-9 combines with J gene TRBJ2-7; D is tentatively TRBD1 or TRBD2 (5 bases each). The V gene's germline CDR1 is SEHNR and CDR2 FQNEAQ (reference sequence). The CDR3 consists of 17 residues. Trimming took 5 bases from V and 0 from J, leaving 20 bases between them. The CDR3 DNA follows: TGTGCCAGCAGCCCCCGCGTAAAGGGACCGAGCTCCTACGAGCAGTACTTC. Its protein is CASSPRVKGPSSYEQYF.

There are a few counts of this clonotype. The V and J genes are TRBV7-2 and TRBJ2-2; 11 bases line up with TRBD2. Germline CDR1 is SGHTA and CDR2 is FQGNSA. The CDR3 runs 16 residues. V lost 2 bases and J lost 4; bases outside the gene matches: 3. This chain's CDR3 is CASSLLAGGSTGELFF. The CDR3 DNA follows: TGTGCCAGCAGCTTACTAGCGGGGGGCAGCACCGGGGAGCTGTTTTTT.

The rearrangement links TRBV6-2 or TRBV6-3 to TRBJ1-1; D not certain. Germline CDR1 MNHEY, CDR2 SVGEGT. V lost 5 bases and J 7 bases, leaving 11 bases between the germline ends. This CDR3 has 12 residues. The CDR3 protein is CASSPGRVEAFF. CDR3 nucleotide sequence: TGTGCCAGCAGTCCCGGACGGGTTGAAGCTTTCTTT.

The chain carries TRBV5-6 and TRBJ1-2; D possibly corresponds to TRBD1 (6 bases). The V and J ends lost 1 base and 6 bases respectively, with 13 bases between them. Germline V gene data show CDR1 as SGHDT and CDR2 as YYEEEE. CDR3 length: 14 residues. The CDR3 DNA sequence: TGTGCCAGCAGCTTGTCGGGGGCAATCGATGGCTACACCTTC. The encoded protein is CASSLSGAIDGYTF.